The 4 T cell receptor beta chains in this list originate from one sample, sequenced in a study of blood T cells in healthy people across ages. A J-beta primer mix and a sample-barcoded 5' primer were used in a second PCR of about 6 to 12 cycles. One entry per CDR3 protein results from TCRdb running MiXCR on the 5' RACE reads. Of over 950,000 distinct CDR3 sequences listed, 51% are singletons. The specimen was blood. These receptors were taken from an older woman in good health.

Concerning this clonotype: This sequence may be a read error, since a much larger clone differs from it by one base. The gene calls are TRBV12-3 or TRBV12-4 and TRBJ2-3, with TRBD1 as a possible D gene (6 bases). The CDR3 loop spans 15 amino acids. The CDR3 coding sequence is TGTGCCAGCAGTTTACCCCATGGGGGCACAGCTACGCAGTATTTT. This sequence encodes CASSLPHGGTATQYF.

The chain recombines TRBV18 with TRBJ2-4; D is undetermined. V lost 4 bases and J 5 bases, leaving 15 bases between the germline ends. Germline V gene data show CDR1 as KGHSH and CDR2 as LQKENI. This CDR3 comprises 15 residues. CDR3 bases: TGTGCCAGCTCACACACTTCCAGTAGGGAAAACATTCAGTACTTC. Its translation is CASSHTSSRENIQYF.

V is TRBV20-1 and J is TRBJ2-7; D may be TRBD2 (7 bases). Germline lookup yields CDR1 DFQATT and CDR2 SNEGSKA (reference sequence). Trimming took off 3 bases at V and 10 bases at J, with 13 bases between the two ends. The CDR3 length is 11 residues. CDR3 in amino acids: CSASRGAVQYF. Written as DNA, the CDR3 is TGCAGTGCTAGCCGGGGGGCCGTTCAGTACTTC.

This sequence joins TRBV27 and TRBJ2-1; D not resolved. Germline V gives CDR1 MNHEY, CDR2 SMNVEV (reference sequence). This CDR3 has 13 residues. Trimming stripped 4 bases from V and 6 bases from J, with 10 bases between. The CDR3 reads CASSSPGGNEQFF. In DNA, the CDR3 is TGTGCCAGCAGTTCTCCAGGTGGCAATGAGCAGTTCTTC.